These T cell receptor beta chains were read from a single sample in a study of shared clonotypes between healthy human individuals. Using immunoSEQ multiplex PCR, the repertoire was profiled, and TCRdb retains in-frame clones only, with some absent. This table has about 1.9 million clones, 90% to 95% appearing once. Sequenced sample: naive CD8+ T cells from PBMCs. These receptors originate from a man younger than 30 in good health. Some clones in this sample may be carry-over from other donors' samples. The CDR3 runs from the conserved cysteine through the conserved F or W. The D gene is left open where the match is weak. Size tells how often a clone was seen (once, few, many) or the class of an expanded clone, and some rows leave it out.

J gene | V gene | D gene | clone size | CDR3 protein | CDR3 DNA
TRBJ2-7 | TRBV9 | . | . | CASSEGGSTYEQYF | TGTGCCAGCAGCGAGGGGGGCAGTACCTACGAGCAGTACTTC
TRBJ2-3 | TRBV19 | TRBD2 | . | CASSIRTSGFTDTQYF | TGTGCCAGTAGTATCAGGACTAGCGGCTTCACAGATACGCAGTATTTT
TRBJ1-1 | TRBV29-1 | TRBD1 | . | CSVSEIDRAKSLNTEAFF | TGCAGCGTTTCCGAAATAGACAGGGCAAAGTCCCTGAACACTGAAGCTTTCTTT
TRBJ2-7 | TRBV9 | TRBD1 | . | CASSEQGGVYEQYF | TGTGCCAGCAGCGAACAGGGGGGAGTCTACGAGCAGTACTTC
TRBJ2-5 | TRBV7-9 | . | . | CASSPVGGETQYF | TGTGCCAGCAGCCCCGTTGGAGGAGAGACCCAGTACTTC
TRBJ2-7 | TRBV5-1 | TRBD1 | . | CASSLEGQGVLREQYF | TGCGCCAGCAGCTTGGAAGGACAGGGGGTATTGAGGGAGCAGTACTTC
TRBJ2-7 | TRBV29-1 | . | once | CSVDGGHRYEQYF | TGCAGCGTTGATGGGGGACACAGATACGAGCAGTACTTC
TRBJ2-1 | TRBV7-9 | TRBD2 | . | CASSTRTSGSYNEQFF | TGTGCCAGCAGCACCCGGACTAGCGGGTCCTACAATGAGCAGTTCTTC
TRBJ2-1 | TRBV5-6 | . | once | CASSLVRGAEQFF | TGTGCCAGCAGCTTGGTCCGGGGAGCTGAGCAGTTCTTC
TRBJ1-1 | TRBV4-1 | . | . | CASSQNNMNTEAFF | TGCGCCAGCAGCCAGAACAACATGAACACTGAAGCTTTCTTT
TRBJ2-5 | TRBV7-8 | TRBD1 | . | CASSHGQAQETQYF | TGTGCCAGCAGTCACGGACAGGCGCAAGAGACCCAGTACTTC
TRBJ1-1 | TRBV5-1 | TRBD1 | . | CASLDPGQGVTEAFF | TGCGCCAGTCTGGACCCTGGACAGGGGGTTACCGAAGCTTTCTTT
TRBJ1-2 | TRBV29-1 | TRBD1 | few | CSVGGQDNYGYTF | TGCAGCGTTGGAGGACAGGATAACTATGGCTACACCTTC
TRBJ2-7 | TRBV2 | . | . | CASSDTGWTSEQYF | TGTGCCAGCAGTGATACAGGGTGGACGAGCGAGCAGTACTTC
TRBJ2-7 | TRBV6-1 | TRBD1 | . | CASSEWDRAYEQYF | TGTGCCAGCAGTGAATGGGACAGGGCCTACGAGCAGTACTTC
TRBJ1-4 | TRBV9 | . | few | CASSVGRALNEKLFF | TGTGCCAGCAGCGTCGGCCGGGCCCTTAATGAAAAACTGTTTTTT
TRBJ2-7 | TRBV27 | . | . | CASSSTYDREQYF | TGTGCCAGCAGTTCGACGTACGACCGGGAGCAGTACTTC
TRBJ1-4 | TRBV7-9 | . | few | CASSLAPESEKLFF | TGTGCCAGCAGCTTAGCCCCAGAAAGTGAAAAACTGTTTTTT
TRBJ2-6 | TRBV19 | . | . | CASRDSGSGANVLTF | TGTGCCAGTAGGGACAGCGGCTCTGGGGCCAACGTCCTGACTTTC
TRBJ2-7 | TRBV6-6 | . | . | CASNYPGGTLYEQYF | TGTGCCAGCAACTACCCCGGAGGAACCCTATACGAGCAGTACTTC